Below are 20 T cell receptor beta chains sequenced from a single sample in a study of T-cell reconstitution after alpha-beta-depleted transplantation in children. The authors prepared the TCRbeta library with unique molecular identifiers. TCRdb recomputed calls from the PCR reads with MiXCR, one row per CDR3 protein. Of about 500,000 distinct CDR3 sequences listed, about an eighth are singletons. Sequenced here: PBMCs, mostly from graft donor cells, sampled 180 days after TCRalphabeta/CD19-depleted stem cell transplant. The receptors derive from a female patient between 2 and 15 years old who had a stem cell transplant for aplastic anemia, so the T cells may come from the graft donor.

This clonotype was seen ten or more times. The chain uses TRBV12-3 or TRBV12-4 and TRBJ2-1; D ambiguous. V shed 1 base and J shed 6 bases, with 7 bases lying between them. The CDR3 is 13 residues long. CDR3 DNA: TGTGCCAGCAGTTTAGGAGAGCCCAATGAGCAGTTCTTC. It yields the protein CASSLGEPNEQFF.

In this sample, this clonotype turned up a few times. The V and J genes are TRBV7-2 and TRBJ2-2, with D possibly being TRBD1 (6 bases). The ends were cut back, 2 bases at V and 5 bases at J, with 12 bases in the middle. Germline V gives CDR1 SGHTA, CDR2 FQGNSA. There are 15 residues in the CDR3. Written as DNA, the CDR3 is TGTGCCAGCAGCTTATATAGGACAGCTACCGGGGAGCTGTTTTTT. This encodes CASSLYRTATGELFF.

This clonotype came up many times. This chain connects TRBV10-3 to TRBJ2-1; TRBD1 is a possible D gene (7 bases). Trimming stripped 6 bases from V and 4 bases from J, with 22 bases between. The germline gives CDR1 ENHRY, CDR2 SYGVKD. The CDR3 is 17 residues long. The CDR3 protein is CAISQEWSGGLYNEQFF. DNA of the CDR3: TGTGCCATCAGCCAAGAGTGGTCAGGGGGGCTTTACAATGAGCAGTTCTTC.

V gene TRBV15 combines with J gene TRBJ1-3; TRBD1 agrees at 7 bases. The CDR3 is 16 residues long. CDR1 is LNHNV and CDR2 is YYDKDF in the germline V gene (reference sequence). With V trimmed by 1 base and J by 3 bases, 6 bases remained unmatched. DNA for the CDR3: TGTGCCACCAGCAGAGTGTCCCGGGACAGTGGAAACACCATATATTTT. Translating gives CATSRVSRDSGNTIYF.

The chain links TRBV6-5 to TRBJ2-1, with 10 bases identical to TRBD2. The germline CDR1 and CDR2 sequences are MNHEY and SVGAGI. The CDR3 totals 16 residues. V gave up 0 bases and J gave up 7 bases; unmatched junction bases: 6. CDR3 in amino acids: CASSYSMASGSNEQFF. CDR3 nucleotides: TGTGCCAGCAGTTACTCGATGGCTAGCGGGAGTAATGAGCAGTTCTTC.

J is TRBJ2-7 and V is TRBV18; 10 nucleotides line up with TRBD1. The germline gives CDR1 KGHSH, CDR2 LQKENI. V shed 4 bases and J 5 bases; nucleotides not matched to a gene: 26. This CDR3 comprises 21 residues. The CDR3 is CASSLTGSPLIPGQGSNEQYV. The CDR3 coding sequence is TGTGCCAGCTCACTGACTGGGAGCCCGCTCATACCGGGACAGGGGAGTAACGAGCAGTACGTC.

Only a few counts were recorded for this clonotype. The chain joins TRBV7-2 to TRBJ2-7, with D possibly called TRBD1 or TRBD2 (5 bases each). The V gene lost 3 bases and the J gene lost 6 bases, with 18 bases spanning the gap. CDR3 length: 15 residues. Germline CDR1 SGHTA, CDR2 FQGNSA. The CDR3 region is CASSFWGMWGSEQYF. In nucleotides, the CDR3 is TGTGCCAGCAGCTTTTGGGGAATGTGGGGGTCCGAGCAGTACTTC.

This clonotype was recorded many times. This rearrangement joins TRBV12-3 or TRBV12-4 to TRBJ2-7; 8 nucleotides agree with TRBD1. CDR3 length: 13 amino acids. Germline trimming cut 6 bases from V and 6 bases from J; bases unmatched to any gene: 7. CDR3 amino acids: CASSRDRHGEQYF. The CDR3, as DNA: TGTGCCAGCAGCCGGGACAGGCATGGCGAGCAGTACTTC.

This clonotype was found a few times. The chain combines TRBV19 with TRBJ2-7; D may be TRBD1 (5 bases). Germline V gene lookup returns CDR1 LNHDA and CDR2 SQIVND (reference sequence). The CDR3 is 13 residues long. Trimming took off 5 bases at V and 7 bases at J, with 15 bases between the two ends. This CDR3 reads CASSPWTQAEQYF. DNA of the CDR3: TGTGCCAGTAGTCCTTGGACACAGGCGGAGCAGTACTTC.

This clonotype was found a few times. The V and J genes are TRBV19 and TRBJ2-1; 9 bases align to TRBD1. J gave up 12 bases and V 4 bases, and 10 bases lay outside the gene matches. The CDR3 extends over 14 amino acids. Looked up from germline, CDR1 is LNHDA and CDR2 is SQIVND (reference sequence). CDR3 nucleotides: TGTGCCAGTAGTAGCGGGACAGGGCTGTCAGTGCAGTTCTTC. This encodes CASSSGTGLSVQFF.

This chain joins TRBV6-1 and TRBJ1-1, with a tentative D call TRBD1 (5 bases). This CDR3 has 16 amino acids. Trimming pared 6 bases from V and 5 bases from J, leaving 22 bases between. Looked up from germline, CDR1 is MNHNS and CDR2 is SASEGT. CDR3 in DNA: TGTGCCAGCAGCCTGGCAACATCGGGGCTACGGACTGAAGCTTTCTTT. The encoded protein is CASSLATSGLRTEAFF.

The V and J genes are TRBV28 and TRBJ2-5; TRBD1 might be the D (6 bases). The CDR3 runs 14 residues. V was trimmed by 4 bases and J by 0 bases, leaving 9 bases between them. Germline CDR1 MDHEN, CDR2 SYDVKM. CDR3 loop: CASSYTGYQETQYF. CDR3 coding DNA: TGTGCCAGCAGTTATACAGGGTACCAAGAGACCCAGTACTTC. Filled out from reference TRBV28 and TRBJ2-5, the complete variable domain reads DVKVTQSSRYLVKRTGEKVFLECVQDMDHENMFWYRQDPGLGLRLIYFSYDVKMKEKGDIPEGYSVSREKKERFSLILESASTNQTSMYLCASSYTGYQETQYFGPGTRLLVL.

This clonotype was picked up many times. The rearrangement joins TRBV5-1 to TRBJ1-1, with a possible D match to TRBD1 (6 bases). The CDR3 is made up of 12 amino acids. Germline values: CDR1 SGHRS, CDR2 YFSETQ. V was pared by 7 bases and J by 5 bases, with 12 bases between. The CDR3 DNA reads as TGCGCCAGCGCCCTCCAGGGGACTGAAGCTTTCTTT. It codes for CASALQGTEAFF.

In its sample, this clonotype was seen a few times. For the CDR3, the DNA is TGCAGTGGGAGTAGGACAGATACGCAGTATTTT. It translates to CSGSRTDTQYF. The chain has TRBV20-1 and TRBJ2-3; D remains ambiguous. Deletions cut 7 bases from V and 3 bases from J, with 8 bases between. This CDR3 region has 11 residues. Germline lookup yields CDR1 DFQATT and CDR2 SNEGSKA (reference sequence).

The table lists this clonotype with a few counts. The CDR3 protein is CASSSVRGTYNEQFF. In nucleotides, the CDR3 is TGTGCCAGCAGTTCCGTTCGGGGGACGTACAATGAGCAGTTCTTC. V gene TRBV28 combines with J gene TRBJ2-1; maybe TRBD2 (6 bases). V was pared by 4 bases and J by 4 bases, with 14 bases between. The CDR3 is 15 amino acids. Germline assignment: CDR1 MDHEN and CDR2 SYDVKM.

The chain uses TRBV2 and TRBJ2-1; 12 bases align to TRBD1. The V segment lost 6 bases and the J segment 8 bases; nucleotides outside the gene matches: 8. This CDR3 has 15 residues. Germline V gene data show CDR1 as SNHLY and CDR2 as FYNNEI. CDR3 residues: CASSPGTGGFDEQFF. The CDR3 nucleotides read TGTGCCAGCAGCCCCGGGACAGGGGGCTTTGATGAGCAGTTCTTC. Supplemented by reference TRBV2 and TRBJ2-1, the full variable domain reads EPEVTQTPSHQVTQMGQEVILRCVPISNHLYFYWYRQILGQKVEFLVSFYNNEISEKSEIFDDQFSVERPDGSNFTLKIRSTKLEDSAMYFCASSPGTGGFDEQFFGPGTRLTVL.

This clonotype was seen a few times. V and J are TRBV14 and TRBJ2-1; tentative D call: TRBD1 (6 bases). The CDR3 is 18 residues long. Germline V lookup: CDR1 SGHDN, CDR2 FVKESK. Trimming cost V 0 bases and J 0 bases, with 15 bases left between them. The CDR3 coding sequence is TGTGCCAGCAGCCAAGAAGTCAGGGGCTTAGGCTCCTACAATGAGCAGTTCTTC. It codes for CASSQEVRGLGSYNEQFF.

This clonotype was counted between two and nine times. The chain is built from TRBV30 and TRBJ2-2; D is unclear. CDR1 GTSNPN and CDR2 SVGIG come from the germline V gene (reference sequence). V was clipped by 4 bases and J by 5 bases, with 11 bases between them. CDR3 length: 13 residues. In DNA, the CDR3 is TGTGCCTGGATTCCCCCCGGAACCGGGGAGCTGTTTTTT. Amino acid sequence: CAWIPPGTGELFF.

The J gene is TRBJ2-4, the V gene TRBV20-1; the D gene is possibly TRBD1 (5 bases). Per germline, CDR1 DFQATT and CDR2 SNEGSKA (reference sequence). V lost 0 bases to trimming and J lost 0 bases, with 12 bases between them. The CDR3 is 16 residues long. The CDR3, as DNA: TGCAGTGCTAGAGAGAAGGGGCCCTTAGCCAAAAACATTCAGTACTTC. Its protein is CSAREKGPLAKNIQYF.

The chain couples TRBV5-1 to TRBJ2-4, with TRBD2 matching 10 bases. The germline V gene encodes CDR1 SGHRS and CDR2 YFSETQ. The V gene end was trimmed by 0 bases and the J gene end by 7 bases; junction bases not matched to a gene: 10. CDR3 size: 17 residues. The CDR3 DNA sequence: TGCGCCAGCAGCTTGGCGGCTAGCGGGAGCCTTGGGAACATTCAGTACTTC. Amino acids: CASSLAASGSLGNIQYF. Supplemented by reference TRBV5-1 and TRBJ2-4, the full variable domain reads KAGVTQTPRYLIKTRGQQVTLSCSPISGHRSVSWYQQTPGQGLQFLFEYFSETQRNKGNFPGRFSGRQFSNSRSEMNVSTLELGDSALYLCASSLAASGSLGNIQYFGAGTRLSVL.